This is a list of T cell receptor beta chains from one sample in a study of shared clonotypes between healthy human individuals. TCRdb's copy holds only in-frame clones and misses some; the assay was immunoSEQ multiplex PCR. Of 1,500,000 or so clones in the sample, around 97% were seen once. The sample consisted of naive CD4+ T cells sorted from blood. These receptors all stem from a man aged 25 to 40 in good health. The CDR3 runs from the conserved cysteine through the conserved F or W. A D gene is named only where the DNA matches it firmly. Clone size is shown for a subset of rows, as once, few, many or a class of expanded clone.

size,D,V,J,DNA,CDR3
.,.,TRBV20-1,TRBJ2-5,TGTAGCGTGGGGGTAGAGACCCAGTACTTC,CSVGVETQYF
.,TRBD1,TRBV11-2,TRBJ2-1,TGTGCCAGCAGCGTTGACAGGGAACTAAGTCTGTATAATGAGCAGTTCTTC,CASSVDRELSLYNEQFF
.,.,TRBV5-1,TRBJ1-5,TGCGCCAGCAGCTTGGCTCGACCGGGACCAAGTCCAGTGTTCCGTCAGCCCCAGCATTTT,CASSLARPGPSPVFRQPQHF
.,.,TRBV19,TRBJ1-5,TGTGCCAGTAGTAAGCGATCCAGGCCAAATCAGCCCCAGCATTTT,CASSKRSRPNQPQHF
.,.,TRBV5-5,TRBJ1-1,TGTGCCAGCAGCCCCACTGGCACTGAAGCTTTCTTT,CASSPTGTEAFF
.,.,TRBV7-2,TRBJ2-5,TGTGCCAGCAGCTTTGAACGGTCGATAGAGACCCAGTACTTC,CASSFERSIETQYF
once,.,TRBV25-1,TRBJ2-3,TGTGCCAGCAGTGCCGCGAAAAGGACAACTAGCACAGATACGCAGTATTTT,CASSAAKRTTSTDTQYF
.,.,TRBV7-2,TRBJ1-2,TGTGCCAGCAGCTTAAGACAGTCCAACTATGGCTACACCTTC,CASSLRQSNYGYTF
.,TRBD1,TRBV2,TRBJ1-1,TGTGCCAGCAGAGCTGGGACAGCCACTGAAGCTTTCTTT,CASRAGTATEAFF
.,.,TRBV25-1,TRBJ1-4,TGTGCCAGCAGTAGGCGCAGGCCTCCTGAAAAACTGTTTTTT,CASSRRRPPEKLFF
.,.,TRBV6-5,TRBJ2-2,TGTGCCAGCAGGAGTGACACCGGGGAGCTGTTTTTT,CASRSDTGELFF
.,.,TRBV18,TRBJ1-3,TGTGCCAGCACCCCGGGAGGTGGAAACACCATATATTTT,CASTPGGGNTIYF
.,.,TRBV5-1,TRBJ2-2,TGCGCCAGCAGCTTGACCTTCACCGGGGAGCTGTTTTTT,CASSLTFTGELFF
.,.,TRBV6-1,TRBJ2-7,TGTGCCAGCAGTGCCAGGCTGGTCAATTACGAGCAGTACTTC,CASSARLVNYEQYF
.,.,TRBV28,TRBJ1-5,TGTGCCAGCAGTTTCATTCAACCGGGAACCCATAGCAATCAGCCCCAGCATTTT,CASSFIQPGTHSNQPQHF
once,TRBD2,TRBV5-1,TRBJ2-5,TGCGCCAGCAGCCCACGACTAGCGGGGCACCTTATAGAGACCCAGTACTTC,CASSPRLAGHLIETQYF
.,.,TRBV10-3,TRBJ2-5,TGTGCCATCAGTGGGGCGGAGGGGGCCCAGACCCAGTACTTC,CAISGAEGAQTQYF
.,TRBD2,TRBV2,TRBJ2-7,TGTGCCAGCAGGCGGGAGTGGTACGAGCAGTACTTC,CASRREWYEQYF
.,.,TRBV7-2,TRBJ1-4,TGTGCCAGCAGCTTTGGACAGTCTTCAACTAATGAAAAACTGTTTTTT,CASSFGQSSTNEKLFF
.,.,TRBV19,TRBJ1-3,TGTGCCAGTAGTCCACCAACAGCGGATCGAAACACCATATATTTT,CASSPPTADRNTIYF
.,TRBD2,TRBV29-1,TRBJ2-3,TGCAGCGTTGACCGGACTAGCGGGAGCACAGATACGCAGTATTTT,CSVDRTSGSTDTQYF
.,TRBD1,TRBV28,TRBJ2-1,TGTGCCAGCAGTATGGACAGGGATCTACGCAATGAGCAGTTCTTC,CASSMDRDLRNEQFF
.,.,TRBV18,TRBJ2-7,TGTGCCAGTCGACCTTCGGGGAGCTCCTACGAGCAGTACTTC,CASRPSGSSYEQYF
once,TRBD2,TRBV10-3,TRBJ2-7,TGTGCCATCAGTGTCCGAGCGGGGAGAGGTGGGACCTACGAGCAGTACTTC,CAISVRAGRGGTYEQYF
.,.,TRBV7-9,TRBJ2-1,TGTGCCACGGACGAGCGGGAGCAGTTCTTC,CATDEREQFF
.,TRBD2,TRBV6-6,TRBJ2-2,TGTGCCAGCAGTTACTCGCGCGGGGGTGCCGGGGAGCTGTTTTTT,CASSYSRGGAGELFF
.,TRBD1,TRBV29-1,TRBJ2-2,TGCAGCGGACACAGGGGGAACACCGGGGAGCTGTTTTTT,CSGHRGNTGELFF
.,TRBD1,TRBV27,TRBJ1-1,TGTGCCAGCAGTTTGACAGGGGCGAGCACTGAAGCTTTCTTT,CASSLTGASTEAFF
.,.,TRBV18,TRBJ2-2,TGTGCCAGCTCACCACTGGATTCCGGGGAGCTGTTTTTT,CASSPLDSGELFF
.,.,TRBV28,TRBJ2-7,TGTGCCAGCAGTTTTCAGGGGCTCTACGAGCAGTACTTC,CASSFQGLYEQYF
.,.,TRBV7-9,TRBJ1-1,TGTGCCAGCAGCTTAGCATGGGGTGACACTGAAGCTTTCTTT,CASSLAWGDTEAFF
once,.,TRBV5-1,TRBJ2-7,TGCGCCAGCAGCTTGGAGTCAGGGACCTACGAGCAGTACTTC,CASSLESGTYEQYF
.,TRBD2,TRBV11-2,TRBJ2-7,TGTGCCAGCAGCTTAACCGGGACTAGCGGGACCTATTCTAAGTACTTC,CASSLTGTSGTYSKYF
.,.,TRBV7-9,TRBJ1-1,TGTGCCAGCAGCTTCGACATGAACACTGAAGCTTTCTTT,CASSFDMNTEAFF
.,.,TRBV10-3,TRBJ1-2,TGTGCCATCAGTGAAAGGGGCCTAATAGGCTACACCTTC,CAISERGLIGYTF
.,.,TRBV6-5,TRBJ1-1,TGTGCCAGCAGTTACTCGGGGGGTTTGGGCACTGAAGCTTTCTTT,CASSYSGGLGTEAFF
once,TRBD1,TRBV7-9,TRBJ1-1,TGTGCCAGCAGCTTTGCTCGGGACAGCAACACTGAAGCTTTCTTT,CASSFARDSNTEAFF
.,.,TRBV4-3,TRBJ1-4,TGCGCCAGCAGCCAAGGGGGGCACAGGGCGAGTGAAAAACTGTTTTTT,CASSQGGHRASEKLFF
.,.,TRBV11-2,TRBJ1-2,TGTGCCAGCAGCTTAGGGCATAGACCCGATACCGGGAACTATGGCTACACCTTC,CASSLGHRPDTGNYGYTF
.,TRBD2,TRBV14,TRBJ2-1,TGTGCCAGCAGCCAAGTCGGCGGGAGCAACTACAATGAGCAGTTCTTC,CASSQVGGSNYNEQFF
.,.,TRBV7-6,TRBJ2-5,TGTGCCAGCAGCTTAGCGGTCGGTGGGGAGACCCAGTACTTC,CASSLAVGGETQYF
.,.,TRBV4-3,TRBJ1-2,TGCGCCAGCAGCCATCCTTTCACCTTC,CASSHPFTF
.,.,TRBV14,TRBJ2-5,TGTGCCAGCAGCCAATTAGGACACCTCCCCAAGTCCACCCAGTACTTC,CASSQLGHLPKSTQYF
.,TRBD2,TRBV9,TRBJ2-3,TGTGCCAGCAGTCCTAGCGGGAGTACAGATACGCAGTATTTT,CASSPSGSTDTQYF
.,.,TRBV7-9,TRBJ1-2,TGTGCCAGCAGCTCCCCCAGGAGTATGGGCTACACCTTC,CASSSPRSMGYTF
.,.,TRBV5-4,TRBJ2-5,TGTGCCAGCAGCTTCTCCGTAGCTAGTCTTGAGACCCAGTACTTC,CASSFSVASLETQYF
.,.,TRBV5-1,TRBJ1-2,TGCGCCAGCAGCCCCCGGACAAATGACGGCTACACCTTC,CASSPRTNDGYTF
.,TRBD2,TRBV7-8,TRBJ2-1,TGTGCCAGCAGCGGAGGACTAGCGGGAGATATCCGTGTCTCCTACAATGAGCAGTTCTTC,CASSGGLAGDIRVSYNEQFF
.,TRBD2,TRBV18,TRBJ2-7,TGTGCCAGCTCAGAGACTAGCGGGGGCTCCTACGAGCAGTACTTC,CASSETSGGSYEQYF
.,.,TRBV19,TRBJ1-2,TGTGCCAGTAGTACCCGACAGAGGAATCCTGTCTATGGCTACACCTTC,CASSTRQRNPVYGYTF